What follows are 7 T cell receptor beta chains derived from one specimen sequenced in a study of blood T cell repertoires in COVID-19. This table comes from immunoSEQ multiplex PCR, and its TCRdb copy is limited to in-frame clones, with some not included. Here the sample spans some 400,000 clones, approximately 87% being singletons. Sequenced: peripheral blood. These receptors all stem from a woman aged 55-70 years with COVID-19, enrolled during active disease.

The chain links TRBV19 to TRBJ1-5; D is unclear. Trimming took 1 base from V and 3 from J, leaving 7 bases between them. The germline CDR1 and CDR2 sequences are LNHDA and SQIVND (reference sequence). CDR3 length equals 14 residues. The DNA of the CDR3 is TGTGCCAGTAGTATAGCCCAGTACAATCAGCCCCAGCATTTT. Its protein product is CASSIAQYNQPQHF.

The CDR3 sequence is CAIGGGGDFYGYTF. CDR3 DNA sequence: TGTGCCATCGGGGGAGGGGGTGATTTCTATGGCTACACCTTC. The rearrangement links TRBV10-3 to TRBJ1-2, with D possibly TRBD1 on 6 matching bases. Germline V CDR1 and CDR2: ENHRY, SYGVKD. The CDR3 is 14 amino acids. The V end lost 8 bases, the J end lost 4 bases, and 17 bases lay between the germline ends.

The chain carries TRBV27 and TRBJ1-5; D possibly corresponds to TRBD1 (6 bases). V shed 4 bases and J shed 3 bases, with 16 bases lying between them. The CDR3 contains 16 residues. The germline V gene has CDR1 MNHEY and CDR2 SMNVEV (reference sequence). This CDR3 is CASSSRGPLNNQPQHF. CDR3 DNA: TGTGCCAGCAGTTCCAGGGGTCCATTGAACAATCAGCCCCAGCATTTT.

The rearrangement uses TRBV9 and TRBJ2-2; tentatively, D is TRBD2 (6 bases). Trimming took off 2 bases at V and 7 bases at J, with 12 bases between the two ends. CDR1 is SGDLS, CDR2 YYNGEE, per germline. The CDR3 has 14 amino acids. The CDR3 sequence: CASSVLGGGGELFF. Here the CDR3 DNA reads TGTGCCAGCAGCGTTTTGGGAGGCGGCGGGGAGCTGTTTTTT.

The chain combines TRBV6-5 with TRBJ1-2; D gene uncertain. The length of the CDR3 is 13 residues. Trimming left V 1 base short and J 8 bases short, with 11 bases between. Germline V gene lookup returns CDR1 MNHEY and CDR2 SVGAGI. The CDR3 nucleotides read TGTGCCAGCAGTTACTTATTCTCGGGGGGCTACACCTTC. It encodes CASSYLFSGGYTF.

The V gene is TRBV20-1, the J gene TRBJ1-2, with TRBD1 as a possible D gene (5 bases). Germline assignment: CDR1 DFQATT and CDR2 SNEGSKA (reference sequence). This CDR3 region has 9 residues. The DNA of the CDR3 is TGCATGGGGGGCTATGGCTACACCTTC. This codes for CMGGYGYTF.

Points on this clone: A junction boundary mismatches the germline segment, possibly from a read error. The V call is TRBV5-1, the J call TRBJ2-7; 8 bases map to TRBD2. The CDR3 covers 16 residues. Looked up from germline, CDR1 is SGHRS and CDR2 is YFSETQ. CDR3 DNA: TGCGCCAGCAGCTTGGCCCCTCGGACTAGCTCCCACGAGCAGTACTTC. It codes for CASSLAPRTSSHEQYF.